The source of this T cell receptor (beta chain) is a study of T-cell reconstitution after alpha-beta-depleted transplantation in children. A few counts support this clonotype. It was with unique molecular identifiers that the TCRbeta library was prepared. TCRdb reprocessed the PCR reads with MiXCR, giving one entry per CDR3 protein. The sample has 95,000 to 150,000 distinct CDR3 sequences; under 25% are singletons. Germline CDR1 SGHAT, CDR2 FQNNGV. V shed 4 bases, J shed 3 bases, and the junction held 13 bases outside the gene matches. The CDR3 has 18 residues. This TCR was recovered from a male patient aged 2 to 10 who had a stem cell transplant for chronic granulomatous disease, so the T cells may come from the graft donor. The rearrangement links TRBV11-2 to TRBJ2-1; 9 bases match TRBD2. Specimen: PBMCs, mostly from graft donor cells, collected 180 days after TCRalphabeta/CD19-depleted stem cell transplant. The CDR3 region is CASSSLFSREGGYNEQFF. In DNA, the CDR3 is TGTGCCAGCAGCTCACTCTTTTCGCGGGAGGGTGGCTACAATGAGCAGTTCTTC.